The rows below give T cell receptor beta chains drawn from one sample of a study of cytomegalovirus exposure and HLA in healthy donors. Using immunoSEQ multiplex PCR, the repertoire was profiled, and TCRdb retains in-frame clones only, with some absent. The sample comprises a few hundred thousand clones, approximately 80% of which are singletons, and roughly 16% rests with the top ten. The sequenced material came from PBMCs. The source is a man aged 40-55 years in good health and CMV-seronegative. CDR3s include the opening cysteine and the closing phenylalanine or tryptophan. D genes are given only for firm matches. Expanded clones get a size class; other rows say once, few or many, or leave the size out.

cdr3_aa: CASSPISVHEQYF
cdr3_nt: TGTGCCAGCAGCCCCATCTCGGTCCACGAGCAGTACTTC
cdr3_length: 13
clone_size: .
d_call: .
j_call: TRBJ2-7
v_call: TRBV28

cdr3_aa: CASSEVHLNEQFF
cdr3_nt: TGTGCCAGCAGTGAGGTACACCTCAATGAGCAGTTCTTC
cdr3_length: 13
clone_size: once
d_call: .
j_call: TRBJ2-1
v_call: TRBV2

cdr3_aa: CASSLGSGVSADTQYF
cdr3_nt: TGTGCCAGCAGCTTGGGGTCGGGAGTATCCGCAGATACGCAGTATTTT
cdr3_length: 16
clone_size: .
d_call: .
j_call: TRBJ2-3
v_call: TRBV5-8

cdr3_aa: CASSLQGNTIYF
cdr3_nt: TGTGCCAGCAGCTTACAGGGAAACACCATATATTTT
cdr3_length: 12
clone_size: .
d_call: .
j_call: TRBJ1-3
v_call: TRBV11-2

cdr3_aa: CASRLARPGQGATNEKLFF
cdr3_nt: TGTGCAAGTCGCTTAGCCAGGCCGGGACAGGGGGCCACTAATGAAAAACTGTTTTTT
cdr3_length: 19
clone_size: .
d_call: .
j_call: TRBJ1-4
v_call: TRBV12-2

cdr3_aa: CASSYGGSLNTEAFF
cdr3_nt: TGTGCCAGCAGTTACGGTGGCAGTTTGAACACTGAAGCTTTCTTT
cdr3_length: 15
clone_size: .
d_call: .
j_call: TRBJ1-1
v_call: TRBV6-5

cdr3_aa: CASSLGVSSYEQYF
cdr3_nt: TGTGCCAGCAGCTTAGGAGTGAGCTCCTACGAGCAGTACTTC
cdr3_length: 14
clone_size: .
d_call: .
j_call: TRBJ2-7
v_call: TRBV7-8

cdr3_aa: CASSMGVGGGSSTDTQYF
cdr3_nt: TGTGCCAGTAGTATGGGGGTGGGAGGGGGATCTAGCACAGATACGCAGTATTTT
cdr3_length: 18
clone_size: few
d_call: .
j_call: TRBJ2-3
v_call: TRBV19

cdr3_aa: CASSSGTGTGPYTGELFF
cdr3_nt: TGTGCCAGCAGCTCCGGGACAGGGACTGGCCCGTACACCGGGGAGCTGTTTTTT
cdr3_length: 18
clone_size: .
d_call: TRBD1
j_call: TRBJ2-2
v_call: TRBV7-2

cdr3_aa: CASSRGLAGGRTQYF
cdr3_nt: TGTGCCAGCAGTAGGGGACTAGCGGGGGGTAGGACCCAGTACTTC
cdr3_length: 15
clone_size: .
d_call: TRBD2
j_call: TRBJ2-5
v_call: TRBV6-5

cdr3_aa: CASSQDRGIEAFF
cdr3_nt: TGCGCCAGCAGCCAAGATCGGGGGATTGAAGCTTTCTTT
cdr3_length: 13
clone_size: .
d_call: .
j_call: TRBJ1-1
v_call: TRBV4-3

cdr3_aa: CAAQGAGELFF
cdr3_nt: TGTGCCGCACAGGGGGCCGGGGAGCTGTTTTTT
cdr3_length: 11
clone_size: .
d_call: TRBD1
j_call: TRBJ2-2
v_call: TRBV10-3

cdr3_aa: CASSESQGYSEKLFF
cdr3_nt: TGCGCCAGCAGTGAGTCACAGGGGTACAGTGAAAAACTGTTTTTT
cdr3_length: 15
clone_size: once
d_call: TRBD1
j_call: TRBJ1-4
v_call: TRBV10-2

cdr3_aa: CASRLGTGTTEAFF
cdr3_nt: TGTGCCAGCAGACTTGGGACAGGGACAACTGAAGCTTTCTTT
cdr3_length: 14
clone_size: .
d_call: TRBD1
j_call: TRBJ1-1
v_call: TRBV7-8

cdr3_aa: CASSKRPTAVNYGYTF
cdr3_nt: TGTGCCAGCAGTAAACGCCCTACAGCGGTCAACTATGGCTACACCTTC
cdr3_length: 16
clone_size: .
d_call: .
j_call: TRBJ1-2
v_call: TRBV2

cdr3_aa: CASSVLTGEGYTF
cdr3_nt: TGTGCCAGCAGCGTCCTCACCGGAGAGGGCTACACCTTC
cdr3_length: 13
clone_size: .
d_call: .
j_call: TRBJ1-2
v_call: TRBV5-4

cdr3_aa: CASHTPQGMEYGYTF
cdr3_nt: TGTGCCAGTCACACCCCACAGGGGATGGAATATGGCTACACCTTC
cdr3_length: 15
clone_size: .
d_call: TRBD1
j_call: TRBJ1-2
v_call: TRBV28

cdr3_aa: CASGSIAVEETQYF
cdr3_nt: TGTGCTAGTGGCTCCATCGCGGTTGAAGAGACCCAGTACTTC
cdr3_length: 14
clone_size: .
d_call: .
j_call: TRBJ2-5
v_call: TRBV12-5

cdr3_aa: CASSPTRGQLAFF
cdr3_nt: TGTGCCAGCAGCCCAACCCGCGGACAGTTAGCTTTCTTT
cdr3_length: 13
clone_size: .
d_call: .
j_call: TRBJ1-1
v_call: TRBV7-3

cdr3_aa: CASSQTGLAGGADTQYF
cdr3_nt: TGCGCCAGCAGCCAGACCGGGCTAGCGGGAGGGGCAGATACGCAGTATTTT
cdr3_length: 17
clone_size: .
d_call: TRBD2
j_call: TRBJ2-3
v_call: TRBV4-1

cdr3_aa: CASSSVAGAGTDTQYF
cdr3_nt: TGTGCCAGTAGTTCTGTAGCGGGGGCGGGGACAGATACGCAGTATTTT
cdr3_length: 16
clone_size: .
d_call: TRBD2
j_call: TRBJ2-3
v_call: TRBV19

cdr3_aa: CASSPGQGVSYEQYF
cdr3_nt: TGTGCCAGCTCACCAGGACAGGGGGTATCCTACGAGCAGTACTTC
cdr3_length: 15
clone_size: .
d_call: TRBD1
j_call: TRBJ2-7
v_call: TRBV18

cdr3_aa: CSVQGTSGKDYEQYF
cdr3_nt: TGCAGCGTACAGGGGACTAGCGGGAAAGATTACGAGCAGTACTTC
cdr3_length: 15
clone_size: .
d_call: TRBD2
j_call: TRBJ2-7
v_call: TRBV29-1

cdr3_aa: CASSRQESYGYTF
cdr3_nt: TGTGCCAGCAGTCGACAGGAGAGCTATGGCTACACCTTC
cdr3_length: 13
clone_size: .
d_call: .
j_call: TRBJ1-2
v_call: TRBV2

cdr3_aa: CASSVAITGQVNTGELFF
cdr3_nt: TGTGCCAGCAGCGTAGCGATAACGGGACAGGTGAACACCGGGGAGCTGTTTTTT
cdr3_length: 18
clone_size: .
d_call: TRBD1
j_call: TRBJ2-2
v_call: TRBV9

cdr3_aa: CASREPRGKDTGELFF
cdr3_nt: TGTGCCAGCAGAGAACCCAGGGGGAAGGACACCGGGGAGCTGTTTTTT
cdr3_length: 16
clone_size: few
d_call: TRBD1
j_call: TRBJ2-2
v_call: TRBV6-1

cdr3_aa: CARSLGGGGAGELFF
cdr3_nt: TGTGCCCGCAGCTTGGGAGGTGGCGGGGCCGGGGAGCTGTTTTTT
cdr3_length: 15
clone_size: .
d_call: .
j_call: TRBJ2-2
v_call: TRBV5-4

cdr3_aa: CASSTLAGTSGREEQFF
cdr3_nt: TGTGCCAGCAGTACACTTGCCGGGACTAGCGGGAGGGAGGAGCAGTTCTTC
cdr3_length: 17
clone_size: .
d_call: TRBD2
j_call: TRBJ2-1
v_call: TRBV27

cdr3_aa: CASRAPRSSGNTIYF
cdr3_nt: TGTGCCAGCAGGGCTCCGCGGAGCTCTGGAAACACCATATATTTT
cdr3_length: 15
clone_size: .
d_call: .
j_call: TRBJ1-3
v_call: TRBV9

cdr3_aa: CASSRQGVKEKLFF
cdr3_nt: TGTGCCAGCAGCCGACAGGGGGTGAAGGAAAAACTGTTTTTT
cdr3_length: 14
clone_size: once
d_call: TRBD1
j_call: TRBJ1-4
v_call: TRBV6-1

cdr3_aa: CASSSLGYTF
cdr3_nt: TGTGCCAGCAGCTCCCTAGGCTACACCTTC
cdr3_length: 10
clone_size: few
d_call: .
j_call: TRBJ1-2
v_call: TRBV6-6

cdr3_aa: CASSLTPGDTQYF
cdr3_nt: TGTGCCAGCAGCCTAACACCGGGAGATACCCAGTACTTC
cdr3_length: 13
clone_size: .
d_call: .
j_call: TRBJ2-5
v_call: TRBV27

cdr3_aa: CASSQTRGPYSNQPQHF
cdr3_nt: TGTGCCAGCAGCCAGACCAGGGGTCCTTATAGCAATCAGCCCCAGCATTTT
cdr3_length: 17
clone_size: .
d_call: .
j_call: TRBJ1-5
v_call: TRBV7-8

cdr3_aa: CSVHEGDTQYF
cdr3_nt: TGCAGCGTTCACGAGGGAGATACGCAGTATTTT
cdr3_length: 11
clone_size: .
d_call: .
j_call: TRBJ2-3
v_call: TRBV29-1

cdr3_aa: CASSESLSGKRETQYF
cdr3_nt: TGCGCCAGCAGTGAGTCGCTTAGCGGGAAGAGGGAGACCCAGTACTTC
cdr3_length: 16
clone_size: .
d_call: TRBD2
j_call: TRBJ2-5
v_call: TRBV10-1

cdr3_aa: CASSSGTSGSDEQFF
cdr3_nt: TGTGCCAGCAGCTCGGGGACTAGCGGGAGTGATGAGCAGTTCTTC
cdr3_length: 15
clone_size: .
d_call: TRBD2
j_call: TRBJ2-1
v_call: TRBV13

cdr3_aa: CASSYSKRSNTEAFF
cdr3_nt: TGTGCCAGCAGTTACTCGAAACGTAGTAACACTGAAGCTTTCTTT
cdr3_length: 15
clone_size: .
d_call: .
j_call: TRBJ1-1
v_call: TRBV6-5

cdr3_aa: CASSERTGGAGANVLTF
cdr3_nt: TGTGCCAGTAGTGAGAGGACAGGGGGCGCTGGGGCCAACGTCCTGACTTTC
cdr3_length: 17
clone_size: .
d_call: TRBD1
j_call: TRBJ2-6
v_call: TRBV19

cdr3_aa: CAITRDSYSGNTIYF
cdr3_nt: TGTGCCATCACTCGAGACAGCTACTCTGGAAACACCATATATTTT
cdr3_length: 15
clone_size: .
d_call: .
j_call: TRBJ1-3
v_call: TRBV10-3

cdr3_aa: CASIAWTGEGDTEAFF
cdr3_nt: TGTGCCAGCATCGCTTGGACAGGAGAAGGGGACACTGAAGCTTTCTTT
cdr3_length: 16
clone_size: .
d_call: TRBD1
j_call: TRBJ1-1
v_call: TRBV27

cdr3_aa: CASSLAGTVFYGYTF
cdr3_nt: TGTGCCAGCAGTCTTGCCGGGACAGTGTTCTATGGCTACACCTTC
cdr3_length: 15
clone_size: .
d_call: TRBD1
j_call: TRBJ1-2
v_call: TRBV27

cdr3_aa: CASSLVRAKTQYF
cdr3_nt: TGTGCCAGCAGCTTAGTCAGGGCTAAGACCCAGTACTTC
cdr3_length: 13
clone_size: .
d_call: .
j_call: TRBJ2-5
v_call: TRBV7-2

cdr3_aa: CASSLRSVGGGGELFF
cdr3_nt: TGTGCCAGCAGCTTGAGGTCGGTAGGGGGCGGCGGGGAGCTGTTTTTT
cdr3_length: 16
clone_size: .
d_call: TRBD1
j_call: TRBJ2-2
v_call: TRBV5-4

cdr3_aa: CASSLVSGSEETQYF
cdr3_nt: TGCGCCAGCAGCTTGGTATCTGGGAGTGAGGAGACCCAGTACTTC
cdr3_length: 15
clone_size: once
d_call: .
j_call: TRBJ2-5
v_call: TRBV5-1

cdr3_aa: CASSIERMDSQHF
cdr3_nt: TGTGCCAGTAGTATTGAGAGGATGGATAGCCAGCATTTT
cdr3_length: 13
clone_size: .
d_call: .
j_call: TRBJ1-5
v_call: TRBV19

cdr3_aa: CASSGQDRVGYEQYF
cdr3_nt: TGTGCCAGCAGTGGACAAGACAGGGTAGGTTACGAGCAGTACTTC
cdr3_length: 15
clone_size: once
d_call: TRBD1
j_call: TRBJ2-7
v_call: TRBV2

cdr3_aa: CAWSVSSGGYEQYF
cdr3_nt: TGTGCCTGGAGTGTATCTAGCGGAGGCTACGAGCAGTACTTC
cdr3_length: 14
clone_size: once
d_call: TRBD2
j_call: TRBJ2-7
v_call: TRBV30

cdr3_aa: CASSTGLADPVKNIQYF
cdr3_nt: TGCGCCAGCAGCACGGGACTAGCGGACCCAGTCAAAAACATTCAGTACTTC
cdr3_length: 17
clone_size: .
d_call: TRBD2
j_call: TRBJ2-4
v_call: TRBV5-1

cdr3_aa: CASSPDRGQPLHF
cdr3_nt: TGCGCCAGCAGCCCGGACAGGGGGCAGCCCCTCCACTTT
cdr3_length: 13
clone_size: .
d_call: TRBD1
j_call: TRBJ1-6
v_call: TRBV5-1

cdr3_aa: CASSVAEETQYF
cdr3_nt: TGTGCCAGCAGCGTAGCTGAAGAGACCCAGTACTTC
cdr3_length: 12
clone_size: .
d_call: .
j_call: TRBJ2-5
v_call: TRBV9

cdr3_aa: CASSESPGTNTEAFF
cdr3_nt: TGCGCCAGCAGTGAGTCGCCCGGGACTAACACTGAAGCTTTCTTT
cdr3_length: 15
clone_size: .
d_call: .
j_call: TRBJ1-1
v_call: TRBV10-1

cdr3_aa: CATSGSTGGWETQYF
cdr3_nt: TGTGCCACCAGCGGCTCGACAGGGGGCTGGGAGACCCAGTACTTC
cdr3_length: 15
clone_size: once
d_call: TRBD1
j_call: TRBJ2-5
v_call: TRBV15

cdr3_aa: CAWTGQGDGYTF
cdr3_nt: TGTGCCTGGACGGGACAGGGGGATGGCTACACCTTC
cdr3_length: 12
clone_size: .
d_call: TRBD1
j_call: TRBJ1-2
v_call: TRBV30

cdr3_aa: CASSPNSRQGGYGYTF
cdr3_nt: TGTGCCAGCTCACCAAATTCTCGACAGGGAGGCTATGGCTACACCTTC
cdr3_length: 16
clone_size: .
d_call: TRBD1
j_call: TRBJ1-2
v_call: TRBV18

cdr3_aa: CASGKGREGNQPQHF
cdr3_nt: TGTGCCAGCGGAAAGGGCAGGGAGGGCAATCAGCCCCAGCATTTT
cdr3_length: 15
clone_size: .
d_call: .
j_call: TRBJ1-5
v_call: TRBV2